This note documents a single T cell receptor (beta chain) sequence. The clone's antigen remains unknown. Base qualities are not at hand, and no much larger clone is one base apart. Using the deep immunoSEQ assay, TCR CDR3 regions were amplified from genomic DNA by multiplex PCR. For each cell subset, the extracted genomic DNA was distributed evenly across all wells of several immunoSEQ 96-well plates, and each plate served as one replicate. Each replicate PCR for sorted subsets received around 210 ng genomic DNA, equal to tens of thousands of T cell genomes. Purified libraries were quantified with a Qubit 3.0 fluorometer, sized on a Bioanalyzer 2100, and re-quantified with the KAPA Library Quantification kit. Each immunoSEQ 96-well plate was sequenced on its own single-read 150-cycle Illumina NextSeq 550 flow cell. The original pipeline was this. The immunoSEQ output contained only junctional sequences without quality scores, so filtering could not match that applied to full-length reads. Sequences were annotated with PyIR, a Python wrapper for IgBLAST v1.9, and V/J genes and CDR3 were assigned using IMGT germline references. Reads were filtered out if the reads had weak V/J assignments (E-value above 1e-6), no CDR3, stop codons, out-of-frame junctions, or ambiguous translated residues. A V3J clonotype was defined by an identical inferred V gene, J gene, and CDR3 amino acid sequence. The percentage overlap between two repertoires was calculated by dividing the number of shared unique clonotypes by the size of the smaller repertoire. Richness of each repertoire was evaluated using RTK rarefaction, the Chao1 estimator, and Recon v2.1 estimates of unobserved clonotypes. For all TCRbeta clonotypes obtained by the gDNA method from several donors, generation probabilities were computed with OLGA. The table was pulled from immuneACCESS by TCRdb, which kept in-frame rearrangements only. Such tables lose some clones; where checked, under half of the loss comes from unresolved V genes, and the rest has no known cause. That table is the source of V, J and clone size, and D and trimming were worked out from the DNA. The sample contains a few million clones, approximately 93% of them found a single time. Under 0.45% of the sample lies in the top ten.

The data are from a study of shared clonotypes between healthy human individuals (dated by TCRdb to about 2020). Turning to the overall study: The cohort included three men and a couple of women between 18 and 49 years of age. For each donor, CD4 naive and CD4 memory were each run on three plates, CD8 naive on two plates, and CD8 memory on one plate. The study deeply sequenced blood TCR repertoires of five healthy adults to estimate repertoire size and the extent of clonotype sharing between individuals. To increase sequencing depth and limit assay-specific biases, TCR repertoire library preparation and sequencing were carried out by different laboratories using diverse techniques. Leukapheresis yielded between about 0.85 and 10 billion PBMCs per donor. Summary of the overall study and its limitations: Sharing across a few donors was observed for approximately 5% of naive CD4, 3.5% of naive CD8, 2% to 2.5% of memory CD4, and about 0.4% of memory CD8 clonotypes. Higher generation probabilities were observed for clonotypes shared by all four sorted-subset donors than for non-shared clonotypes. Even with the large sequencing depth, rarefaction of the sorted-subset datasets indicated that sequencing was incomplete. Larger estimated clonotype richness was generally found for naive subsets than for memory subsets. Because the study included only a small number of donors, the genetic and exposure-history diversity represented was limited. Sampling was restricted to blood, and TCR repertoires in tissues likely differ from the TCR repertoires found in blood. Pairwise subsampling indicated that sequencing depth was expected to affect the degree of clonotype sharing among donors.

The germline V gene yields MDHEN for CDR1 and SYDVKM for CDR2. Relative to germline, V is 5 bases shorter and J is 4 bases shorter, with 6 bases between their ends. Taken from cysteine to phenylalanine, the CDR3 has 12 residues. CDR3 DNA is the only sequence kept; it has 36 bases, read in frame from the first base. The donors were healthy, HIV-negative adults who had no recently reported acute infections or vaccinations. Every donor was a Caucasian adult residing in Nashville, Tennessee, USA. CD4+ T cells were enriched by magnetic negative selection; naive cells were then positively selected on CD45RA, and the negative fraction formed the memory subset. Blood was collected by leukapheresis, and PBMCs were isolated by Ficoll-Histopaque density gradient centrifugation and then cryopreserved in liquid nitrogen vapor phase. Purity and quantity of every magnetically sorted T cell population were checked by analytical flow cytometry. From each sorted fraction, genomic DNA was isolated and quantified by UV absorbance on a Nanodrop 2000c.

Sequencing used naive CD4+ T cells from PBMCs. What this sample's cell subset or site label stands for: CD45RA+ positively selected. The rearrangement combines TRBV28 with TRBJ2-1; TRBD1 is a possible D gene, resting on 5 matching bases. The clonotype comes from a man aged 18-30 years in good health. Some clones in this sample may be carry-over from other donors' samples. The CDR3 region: CASSRQYNEQFF. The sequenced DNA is TGTGCCAGCAGTCGACAGTACAATGAGCAGTTCTTC.